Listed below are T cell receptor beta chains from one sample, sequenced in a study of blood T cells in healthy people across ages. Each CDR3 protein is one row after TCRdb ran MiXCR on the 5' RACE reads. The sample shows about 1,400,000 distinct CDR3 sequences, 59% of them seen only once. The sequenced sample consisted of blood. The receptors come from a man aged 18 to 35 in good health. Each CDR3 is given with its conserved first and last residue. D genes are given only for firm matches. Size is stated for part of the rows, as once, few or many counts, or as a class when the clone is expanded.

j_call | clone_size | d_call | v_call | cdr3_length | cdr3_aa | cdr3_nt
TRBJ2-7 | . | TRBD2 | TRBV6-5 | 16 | CASSYLPGSGRDEQYF | TGTGCCAGCAGTTACCTGCCGGGTAGCGGGAGAGACGAGCAGTACTTC
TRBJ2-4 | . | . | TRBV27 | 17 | CASSFRGRTIAKNIQYF | TGTGCCAGCAGTTTCCGCGGCAGAACCATAGCCAAAAACATTCAGTACTTC
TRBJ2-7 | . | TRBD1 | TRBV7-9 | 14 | CASSPPTGPDEQYF | TGTGCCAGCAGCCCTCCGACAGGGCCGGACGAGCAGTACTTC
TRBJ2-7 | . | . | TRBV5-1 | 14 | CASSLEYRDDEQYF | TGCGCCAGCAGCTTGGAGTACAGGGACGACGAGCAGTACTTC
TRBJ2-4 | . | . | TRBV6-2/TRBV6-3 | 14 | CASSSLRDKNIQYF | TGTGCCAGCAGTTCGCTGCGGGACAAAAACATTCAGTACTTC
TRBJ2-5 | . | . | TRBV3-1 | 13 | CASSQDPAGAQYF | TGTGCCAGCAGCCAAGATCCGGCGGGCGCGCAGTACTTC
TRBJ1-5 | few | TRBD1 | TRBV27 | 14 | CASSVQGGHQPQHF | TGTGCCAGCAGCGTCCAGGGGGGACATCAGCCCCAGCATTTT
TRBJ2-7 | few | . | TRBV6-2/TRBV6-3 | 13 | CASSYPNPYEQYF | TGTGCCAGCAGTTACCCCAACCCCTACGAGCAGTACTTC
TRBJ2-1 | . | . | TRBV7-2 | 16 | CASSLSPGTGYNEQFF | TGTGCCAGCAGCTTAAGCCCCGGGACTGGATACAATGAGCAGTTCTTC
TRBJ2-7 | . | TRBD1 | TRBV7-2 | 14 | CASSLGRTGGGQYF | TGTGCCAGCAGCTTAGGTCGGACAGGGGGCGGGCAGTACTTC
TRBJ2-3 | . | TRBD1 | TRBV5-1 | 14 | CASSTGVVTDTQYF | TGCGCCAGCAGCACAGGGGTGGTAACAGATACGCAGTATTTT
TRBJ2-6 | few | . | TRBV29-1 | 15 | CSVEEYGSGANVLTF | TGCAGCGTTGAAGAGTATGGGTCTGGGGCCAACGTCCTGACTTTC
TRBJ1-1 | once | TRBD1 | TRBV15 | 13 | CATADRVNTEAFF | TGTGCCACCGCAGACAGGGTGAACACTGAAGCTTTCTTT
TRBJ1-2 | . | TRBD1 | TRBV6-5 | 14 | CASSYRQGGGGYTF | TGTGCCAGCAGTTATAGACAGGGAGGTGGAGGCTACACCTTC
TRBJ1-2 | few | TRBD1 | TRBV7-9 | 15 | CASSLHRGKGYGYTF | TGTGCCAGCAGCTTACACAGGGGAAAAGGGTATGGCTACACCTTC
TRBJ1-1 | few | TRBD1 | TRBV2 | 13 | CASSNDRGNEAFF | TGTGCCAGCAGTAATGACAGGGGCAATGAAGCTTTCTTT